This T cell receptor beta chain was documented in a study of shared clonotypes between healthy human individuals. Using immunoSEQ multiplex PCR, the repertoire was profiled, and TCRdb retains in-frame clones only, with some absent. The table includes approximately 1,000,000 clones, approximately 75% detected once. Regarding the study as a whole: Only a few donors were included, so the genetic and exposure-history diversity represented was limited.

Healthy adults negative for HIV, lacking recent acute infections or vaccinations, served as donors. Splitting of CD4+ cells produced CD45RA+ naive and CD45RA-negative memory subsets. This clone occurred a few times. What it binds is not known. The same CDR3 arises from other DNA sequences in this sample as well. This CDR3 contains 13 residues. Germline V lookup: CDR1 MNHEY, CDR2 SVGAGI. V shed 2 bases and J shed 4 bases, with 8 bases lying between them. The chain combines TRBV6-5 with TRBJ2-5; possible D gene TRBD2, 6 bases. This clonotype was sampled from a man younger than 30 in good health. Some clones in this sample may be carry-over from other donors' samples. Sequenced input: memory CD4+ T cells from PBMCs. The sample's subset: CD45RA-negative fraction. CDR3 bases: TGTGCCAGCAGTTACAGGCGGGGAGAGACCCAGTACTTC. This translates into CASSYRRGETQYF.